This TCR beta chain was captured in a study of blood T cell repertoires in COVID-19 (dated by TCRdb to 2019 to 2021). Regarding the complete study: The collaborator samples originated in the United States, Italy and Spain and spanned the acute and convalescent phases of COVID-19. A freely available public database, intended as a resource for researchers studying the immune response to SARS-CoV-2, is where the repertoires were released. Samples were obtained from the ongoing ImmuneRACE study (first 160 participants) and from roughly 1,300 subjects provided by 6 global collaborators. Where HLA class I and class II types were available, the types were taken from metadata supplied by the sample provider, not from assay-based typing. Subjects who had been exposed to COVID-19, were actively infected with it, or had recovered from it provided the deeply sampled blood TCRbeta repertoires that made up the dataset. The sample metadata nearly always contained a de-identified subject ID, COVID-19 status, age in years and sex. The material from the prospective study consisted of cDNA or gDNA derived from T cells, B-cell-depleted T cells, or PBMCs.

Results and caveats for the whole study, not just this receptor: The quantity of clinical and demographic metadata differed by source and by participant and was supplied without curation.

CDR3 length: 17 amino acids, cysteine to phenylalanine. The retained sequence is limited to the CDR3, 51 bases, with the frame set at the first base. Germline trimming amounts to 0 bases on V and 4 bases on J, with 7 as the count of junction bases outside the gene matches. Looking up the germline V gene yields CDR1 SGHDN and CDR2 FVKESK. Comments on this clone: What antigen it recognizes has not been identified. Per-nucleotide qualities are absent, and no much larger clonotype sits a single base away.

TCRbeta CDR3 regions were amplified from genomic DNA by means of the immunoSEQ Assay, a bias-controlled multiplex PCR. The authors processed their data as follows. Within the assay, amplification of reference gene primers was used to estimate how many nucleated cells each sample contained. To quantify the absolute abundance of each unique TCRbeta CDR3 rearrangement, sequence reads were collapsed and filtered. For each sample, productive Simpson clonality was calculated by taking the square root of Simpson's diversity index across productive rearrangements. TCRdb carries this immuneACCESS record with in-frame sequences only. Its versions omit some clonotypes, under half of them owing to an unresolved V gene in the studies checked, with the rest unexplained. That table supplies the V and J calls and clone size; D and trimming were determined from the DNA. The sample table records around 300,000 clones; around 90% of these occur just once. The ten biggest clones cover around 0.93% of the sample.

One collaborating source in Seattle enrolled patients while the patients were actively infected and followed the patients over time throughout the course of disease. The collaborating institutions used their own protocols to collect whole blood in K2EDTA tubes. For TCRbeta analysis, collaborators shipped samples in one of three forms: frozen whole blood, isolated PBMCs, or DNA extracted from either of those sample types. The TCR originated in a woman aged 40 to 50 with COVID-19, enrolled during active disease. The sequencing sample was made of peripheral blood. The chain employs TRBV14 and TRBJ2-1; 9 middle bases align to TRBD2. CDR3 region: CASSQERASGDYNEQFF. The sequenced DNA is TGTGCCAGCAGCCAAGAAAGGGCTAGCGGGGATTACAATGAGCAGTTCTTC.